This passage covers 7 T cell receptor beta chains from one sample sequenced in a study of vaccination effects on CD4 cells after COVID-19. Sequencing was performed with immunoSEQ multiplex PCR; in TCRdb, only in-frame clones are kept and a portion is missing. This sample has 25,000 to 30,000 clones; more than 65% occur once, and the top ten carry approximately 9.1%. Prior to sequencing, the ViraFEST assay stimulated PBMC with viral peptide pools, which expanded the antigen-specific CD4+ T cells. Culture lasted 10 days before CD4+ T cell isolation. All study participants received two doses of BNT162b2 or mRNA-1273 vaccine. Their antigen targets remain unknown. Material: CD4+ T cells from PBMCs cultured with HCoV-NL63 spike peptides, obtained after COVID-19 vaccination. The receptor set was obtained from a human donor who received a COVID-19 vaccine.

This clone has more than one count but fewer than ten. V usage is TRBV2 and J usage is TRBJ2-6, with 11 bases lining up with TRBD1. J lost 4 bases, V lost 10 bases, and 6 bases had no gene match. The CDR3 extends over 15 amino acids. The germline CDR1 and CDR2 sequences are SNHLY and FYNNEI. CDR3 sequence: CATSDRGPGANVLTF. CDR3 nucleotides: TGTGCCACTTCGGACAGGGGGCCCGGGGCCAACGTCCTGACTTTC.

This chain uses TRBV19 with TRBJ1-2; TRBD1 matches 8 bases. This CDR3 has 16 amino acids. The ends lost 5 bases at V and 4 bases at J; junction bases unmatched: 12. Germline assignment: CDR1 LNHDA and CDR2 SQIVND (reference sequence). The CDR3 is CASSPSGTGRLYGYTF. The CDR3 nucleotides are TGTGCCAGTAGTCCCTCAGGGACAGGACGACTCTATGGCTACACCTTC. Variable domain in full (rest from reference TRBV19 and TRBJ1-2): DGGITQSPKYLFRKEGQNVTLSCEQNLNHDAMYWYRQDPGQGLRLIYYSQIVNDFQKGDIAEGYSVSREKKESFPLTVTSAQKNPTAFYLCASSPSGTGRLYGYTFGSGTRLTVV.

CDR3 loop: CASSLASGVNTGELFF. CDR3 DNA: TGTGCCAGCAGCTTAGCTAGCGGGGTTAACACCGGGGAGCTGTTTTTT. V gene TRBV7-8 combines with J gene TRBJ2-2; 8 bases agree with TRBD2. The germline gives CDR1 SGHVS, CDR2 FQNEAQ. This CDR3 contains 16 residues. Trimming cost V 0 bases and J 2 bases; bases outside gene matches: 2.

The CDR3 DNA is TGTGCCAGCAGTTTAAACAGGGGCTACACCGGGGAGCTGTTTTTT. This translates into CASSLNRGYTGELFF. The chain links TRBV27 to TRBJ2-2; 7 bases map to TRBD1. V gave up 2 bases and J gave up 3 bases; unmatched junction bases: 3. Germline V gene sequence: CDR1 MNHEY, CDR2 SMNVEV (reference sequence). CDR3 length equals 15 residues.

The gene calls are TRBV29-1 and TRBJ1-3; no clear D gene. Deletions cut 7 bases from V and 2 bases from J, with 9 bases between. CDR1 and CDR2 from the germline V gene are SQVTM and ANQGSEA. The CDR3 runs 12 residues. CDR3 sequence: CSAKTAGNTIYF. CDR3 nucleotide sequence: TGCAGCGCCAAAACCGCTGGAAACACCATATATTTT.

V is TRBV18 and J is TRBJ1-1; 9 bases map to TRBD1. Germline V gives CDR1 KGHSH, CDR2 LQKENI. Trimming took 3 bases from V and 1 from J; bases not matched to a gene: 0. CDR3 size: 14 residues. CDR3 region: CASSPDRGNTEAFF. The CDR3 coding sequence is TGTGCCAGCTCACCGGACAGGGGGAACACTGAAGCTTTCTTT.

The rearrangement uses TRBV18 and TRBJ2-7, with D perhaps matching TRBD1 or TRBD2 (5 bases each). The germline V gene encodes CDR1 KGHSH and CDR2 LQKENI. V dropped 0 bases and J dropped 5 bases, with 11 bases sitting between them. The CDR3 length is 14 residues. The CDR3 DNA reads as TGTGCCAGCTCACCACCTATGCAGGGACACGAGCAGTACTTC. It yields the protein CASSPPMQGHEQYF.